Listed here is a single T cell receptor (beta chain). These data belong to a study of blood T cell repertoires in COVID-19. Study details: Material from acute and convalescent COVID-19 was sourced from the United States, Italy and Spain.

Per germline, CDR1 SGHRS and CDR2 YFSETQ. The CDR3 spans 16 residues. J lost 3 bases, V lost 3 bases, and 11 bases had no gene match. Some clones are missing from TCRdb's copy, which holds only in-frame ones; the method was immunoSEQ multiplex PCR. The sample has 150,000 to 200,000 clones, approximately 84% seen once; the top ten hold approximately 21%. Sample: peripheral blood. The origin of this receptor is a woman of 80 years or more with acute or convalescent COVID-19. The chain uses TRBV5-1 and TRBJ2-7; 8 positions match TRBD1. CDR3 amino acids: CASSSSPGQAGYEQYF. Written as DNA, the CDR3 is TGCGCCAGCAGCTCCTCCCCGGGACAGGCAGGCTACGAGCAGTACTTC.